This T cell receptor (beta chain) was identified in a study of tumor-infiltrating lymphocytes in primary liver carcinoma. Regarding the study as a whole: Less overlap was seen in tumor-adjacent and tumor-blood pairs than in tumor region pairs.

The study extracted blood RNA from unsorted whole blood and also extracted germline DNA. Remarks on this clonotype: No antigen is known for it. Its ends do not fully match the called genes, so a read error is possible.

cDNA specific to TCR beta was made from 450 to 650 ng of total RNA, with a constant-region primer employed for priming. A slightly modified ARM-PCR protocol with three nested multiplex PCR rounds produced these TCR beta libraries. Investigators reported that the first two PCR rounds, at 10 cycles each, used TRBV1-TRBV30 forward primers with a C-beta reverse primer. One entry per CDR3 protein results from TCRdb running MiXCR on the multiplex PCR reads. The table includes approximately 330,000 distinct CDR3 sequences, less than 75% detected once. This CDR3 region has 19 residues. In germline, CDR1 is SEHNR, CDR2 FQNEAQ (reference sequence).

The rearrangement uses TRBV7-9 and TRBJ2-1; TRBD2 matches at 14 bases. The receptor was derived from a man in his forties with primary liver carcinoma and hepatitis B virus infection. Sequenced input: peripheral blood. This chain's CDR3 is CTSSFPGTSGSGSYNEQFF. The CDR3 nucleotides read TGTACCAGCAGCTTCCCCGGGACTAGCGGGAGTGGGTCCTACAATGAGCAGTTCTTC.